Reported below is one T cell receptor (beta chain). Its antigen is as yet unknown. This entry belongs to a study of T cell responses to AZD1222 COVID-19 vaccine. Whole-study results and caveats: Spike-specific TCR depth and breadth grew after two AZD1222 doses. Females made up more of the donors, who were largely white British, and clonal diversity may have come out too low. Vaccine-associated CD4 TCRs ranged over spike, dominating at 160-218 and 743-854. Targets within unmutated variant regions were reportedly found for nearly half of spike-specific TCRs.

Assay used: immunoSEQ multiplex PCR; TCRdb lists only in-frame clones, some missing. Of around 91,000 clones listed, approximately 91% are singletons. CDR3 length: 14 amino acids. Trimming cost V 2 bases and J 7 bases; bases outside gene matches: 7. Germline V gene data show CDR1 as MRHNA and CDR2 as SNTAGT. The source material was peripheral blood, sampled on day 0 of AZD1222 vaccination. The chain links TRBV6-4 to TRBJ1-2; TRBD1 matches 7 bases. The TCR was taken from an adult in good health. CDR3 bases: TGTGCCAGCAGTGACGGTAACAGGGGTGGTGGCTACACCTTC. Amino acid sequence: CASSDGNRGGGYTF.